One sample yielded the 2 T cell receptor beta chains listed below, sequenced in a study of OX40 agonist ivuxolimab in advanced cancers. Using immunoSEQ multiplex PCR, the repertoire was profiled, and TCRdb retains in-frame clones only, with some absent. The sample lists around 37,000 clones, roughly 82% occurring once. The sequencing here drew on CD4+ or CD8+ T cells sorted from blood, taken in a trial of the OX40 agonist ivuxolimab. Receptors originate from an adult with an advanced solid tumor such as melanoma, head and neck, liver or kidney cancer.

The rearrangement uses TRBV18 and TRBJ2-5; no clear D. V lost 2 bases and J 2 bases, leaving 12 bases between the germline ends. The CDR3 runs to 15 residues. Germline values: CDR1 KGHSH, CDR2 LQKENI. CDR3 amino acids: CASSPVLLGQETQYF. The CDR3 DNA sequence: TGTGCCAGCTCACCAGTTCTCTTAGGGCAAGAGACCCAGTACTTC.

The chain couples TRBV9 to TRBJ2-7, with TRBD1 as a possible D gene (5 bases). The germline gives CDR1 SGDLS, CDR2 YYNGEE. The V and J ends lost 0 bases and 7 bases respectively, with 11 bases between them. The CDR3 consists of 13 residues. Written as DNA, the CDR3 is TGTGCCAGCAGCGTAGAGGGGATCGGGGAGCAGTACTTC. This sequence encodes CASSVEGIGEQYF.